The 12 T cell receptor beta chains listed next were all sequenced from one sample in a study of molecular identifiers for immune sequencing clone quantification. TCRdb processed the PCR reads anew with MiXCR; each CDR3 protein has one entry. This sample has 300,000 to 350,000 distinct CDR3 sequences, with 20% to 25% found just once. The sequenced material came from naive CD8+ T cells from blood, with Jurkat cell RNA spiked in. Subset given: FACS-sorted CD8+CD4-CCR7+CD45RA+ naive T cells. These receptors were collected from a human donor in good health. Some libraries in this study had Jurkat cell RNA spiked in.

The chain carries TRBV7-9 and TRBJ2-1, with 10 bases that match TRBD2. In germline, CDR1 is SEHNR, CDR2 FQNEAQ (reference sequence). This CDR3 comprises 19 residues. V trimming: 8 bases; J trimming: 0 bases; junction bases outside the gene matches: 16. CDR3 nucleotides: TGTGCCAGCTCCACAGAAGGGCTAGCGGGGGAACGCTCCTACAATGAGCAGTTCTTC. Translation: CASSTEGLAGERSYNEQFF.

The sample holds many counts of this clonotype. The rearrangement uses TRBV6-5 and TRBJ2-7, with 7 bases that match TRBD1. V gave up 7 bases and J gave up 0 bases; unmatched junction bases: 9. CDR3 size: 15 residues. Germline V gene lookup returns CDR1 MNHEY and CDR2 SVGAGI. This CDR3 reads CASTEAGTASYEQYF. The CDR3 nucleotides are TGTGCCAGCACCGAAGCCGGGACAGCCTCCTACGAGCAGTACTTC.

As regards this clonotype: A much larger clone lies a single base off, so this may be a read error. The chain carries TRBV9 and TRBJ1-2, with D maybe TRBD1 (5 bases). The CDR3 covers 12 residues. The germline gives CDR1 SGDLS, CDR2 YYNGEE. The CDR3 nucleotides are TGTGCCAGCAGTGGAGGGGACTATGACTACACCTTC. It is translated as CASSGGDYDYTF.

This clonotype appeared many times. This chain joins TRBV12-3 or TRBV12-4 and TRBJ2-1; the D gene is possibly TRBD1 (6 bases). The CDR3 length is 13 residues. Deletions cut 7 bases from V and 5 bases from J, with 12 bases between. CDR3 in amino acids: CASTAGDNNEQFF. The CDR3 DNA follows: TGTGCCAGCACCGCCGGGGACAACAATGAGCAGTTCTTC.

This clonotype was counted at least ten times. V and J are TRBV28 and TRBJ1-1; D remains ambiguous. The CDR3 spans 13 residues. Looked up from germline, CDR1 is MDHEN and CDR2 is SYDVKM. Trimming pared 5 bases from V and 4 bases from J, leaving 11 bases between. CDR3 coding DNA: TGTGCCAGCAGTAGAGCTCCCGCCACTGAAGCTTTCTTT. It translates to CASSRAPATEAFF.

This clonotype was observed at least ten times. The chain uses TRBV12-3 or TRBV12-4 and TRBJ1-1; a weak D match, TRBD1 (6 bases). The V end was cut by 6 bases, the J end by 5 bases, with 16 bases between. The CDR3 totals 14 residues. CDR3 DNA sequence: TGTGCCAGCAGCCAGGGGTCGGGTTTTACTGAAGCTTTCTTT. Encoded protein: CASSQGSGFTEAFF.

There are a few counts of this clonotype. The chain has TRBV3-1 and TRBJ1-1; D unresolved. This CDR3 region has 18 residues. Per germline, CDR1 LGHDT and CDR2 YNNKEL (reference sequence). V shed 1 base and J shed 0 bases, with 18 bases lying between them. CDR3 amino acids: CASSQGVYTGRMNTEAFF. The CDR3 nucleotides read TGTGCCAGCAGCCAAGGTGTGTACACTGGAAGGATGAACACTGAAGCTTTCTTT.

This clonotype came up many times. The gene calls are TRBV6-6 and TRBJ1-5; D is uncertain. V was pared by 2 bases and J by 2 bases, with 7 bases between. The CDR3 has 14 amino acids. In germline, CDR1 is MNHNY, CDR2 SVGAGI (reference sequence). In DNA form, the CDR3 reads TGTGCCAGCAGTTACCGAGCCCGCAATCAGCCCCAGCATTTT. It yields the protein CASSYRARNQPQHF.

In regard to this clonotype: A much more abundant neighbour one base away suggests this may be a read error. The J gene is TRBJ2-6, the V gene TRBV27; possibly TRBD1 for D (5 bases). This CDR3 has 13 amino acids. The germline gives CDR1 MNHEY, CDR2 SMNVEV (reference sequence). CDR3: CASSQYGANALTF. In nucleotides, the CDR3 is TGTGCCAGCAGTCAATATGGGGCCAACGCCCTGACTTTC.

J is TRBJ1-5 and V is TRBV7-9; no reliable D call. Trimming took 1 base from V and 3 from J, leaving 7 bases between them. Germline-derived CDR1 and CDR2 are SEHNR and FQNEAQ (reference sequence). The CDR3 length is 14 residues. For the CDR3, the DNA is TGTGCCAGCAGCTTAGATAGTTTCAATCAGCCCCAGCATTTT. The encoded protein is CASSLDSFNQPQHF.

With respect to this clonotype: This sequence may be a read error, since a much larger clone differs from it by one base. The V call is TRBV5-1, the J call TRBJ2-7; 16 positions agree with TRBD2. The CDR3 contains 20 residues. Germline V gives CDR1 SGHRS, CDR2 YFSETQ. The V gene end was trimmed by 3 bases and the J gene end by 3 bases; junction bases not matched to a gene: 15. The CDR3 here is CASSSTEGLAGGPNGYEQYF. The DNA for the CDR3 is TGCGCCAGCAGCTCAACCGAGGGACTAGCGGGGGGGCCGAATGGCTACGAGCAGTACTTC.

This clonotype was counted many times. The chain has TRBV29-1 and TRBJ1-1; the D is unclear. Deletions cut 3 bases from V and 3 bases from J, with 8 bases between. Germline values: CDR1 SQVTM, CDR2 ANQGSEA. The CDR3 is 12 residues long. The CDR3 sequence: CSVDPDYTEAFF. CDR3 bases: TGCAGCGTTGACCCGGACTACACTGAAGCTTTCTTT.